This T cell receptor beta chain was profiled in a study of CD8+CD57+ T cells in acquired aplastic anemia. Patients picked for sequencing had shown CD8+CD57+ cell expansion detected by flow cytometry. Severe acquired aplastic anemia was diagnosed in all patients. Untreated patients provided the blood samples, with no therapy given before sampling. Both TCR beta VDJ combination and CDR3 sequence profiling were carried out. Genomic DNA was the template for this profiling. TCRdb independently ran MiXCR on the reads; one entry per CDR3 protein. The table records some 120,000 distinct CDR3 sequences, 50% to 60% of them present only once. Germline-derived CDR1 and CDR2 are MNHEY and SMNVEV (reference sequence). With 4 bases removed from V and 0 bases from J, the gap between germline ends came to 13 bases. This CDR3 comprises 16 residues.

Material for sequencing was sorted CD4+, CD8+, or CD8+CD57+ T cells (not recorded which) from PBMCs. The TCR sequence derives from a human donor with aplastic anemia. This chain uses TRBV27 with TRBJ2-1, with D unresolved. The CDR3 reads CASSSSPVSSYNEQFF. The CDR3 coding sequence is TGTGCCAGCAGTTCATCTCCTGTCAGCTCCTACAATGAGCAGTTCTTC.